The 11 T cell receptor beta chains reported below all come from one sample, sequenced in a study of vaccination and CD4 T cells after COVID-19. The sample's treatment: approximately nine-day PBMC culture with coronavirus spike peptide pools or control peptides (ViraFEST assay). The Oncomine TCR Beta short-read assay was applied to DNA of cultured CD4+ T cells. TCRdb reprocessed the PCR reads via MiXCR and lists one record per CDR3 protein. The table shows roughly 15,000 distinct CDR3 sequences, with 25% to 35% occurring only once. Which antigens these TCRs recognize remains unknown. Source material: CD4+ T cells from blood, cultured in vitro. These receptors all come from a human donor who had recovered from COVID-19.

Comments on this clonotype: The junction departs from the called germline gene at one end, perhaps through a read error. CDR3 amino acids: CASSFWSNERYF. The CDR3 nucleotides are TGTGCCAGCAGTTTCTGGTCAAACGAGCGGTACTTC. This chain links TRBV12-3 or TRBV12-4 with TRBJ2-7; D not certain. The CDR3 is made up of 12 amino acids.

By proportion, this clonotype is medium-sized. The CDR3 DNA reads as TGTGCCAGCAGGACTGCCCGGGGCTGGGGGGAGCTGTTTTTT. Residues: CASRTARGWGELFF. The rearrangement joins TRBV2 to TRBJ2-2; D may be TRBD1 or TRBD2 (5 bases each). Germline V CDR1 and CDR2: SNHLY, FYNNEI. V lost 6 bases, J lost 8 bases, and 16 bases lay in between. This CDR3 has 14 amino acids.

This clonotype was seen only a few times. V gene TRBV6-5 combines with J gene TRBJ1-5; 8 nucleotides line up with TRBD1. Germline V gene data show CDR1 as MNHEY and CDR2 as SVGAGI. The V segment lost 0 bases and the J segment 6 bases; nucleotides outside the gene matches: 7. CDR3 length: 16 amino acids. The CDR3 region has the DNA TGTGCCAGCAGTTACTCAAAGACAGGGGAGGGTCAGCCCCAGCATTTT. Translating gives CASSYSKTGEGQPQHF.

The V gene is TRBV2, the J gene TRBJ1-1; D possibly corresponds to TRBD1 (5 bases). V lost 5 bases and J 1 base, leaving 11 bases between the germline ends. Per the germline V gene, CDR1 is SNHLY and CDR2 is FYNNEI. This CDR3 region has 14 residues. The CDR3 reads CASSKDRRNTEAFF. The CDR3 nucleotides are TGTGCCAGCAGTAAAGACAGACGGAACACTGAAGCTTTCTTT.

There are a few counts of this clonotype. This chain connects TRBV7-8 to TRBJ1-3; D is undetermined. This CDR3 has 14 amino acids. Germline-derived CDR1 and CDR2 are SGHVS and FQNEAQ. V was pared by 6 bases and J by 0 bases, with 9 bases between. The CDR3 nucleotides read TGTGCCAGCAGGCCCTCTCCCTCTGGAAACACCATATATTTT. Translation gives CASRPSPSGNTIYF. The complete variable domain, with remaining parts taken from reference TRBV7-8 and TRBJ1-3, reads GAGVSQSPRYKVAKRGQDVALRCDPISGHVSLFWYQQALGQGPEFLTYFQNEAQLDKSGLPSDRFFAERPEGSVSTLKIQRTQQEDSAVYLCASRPSPSGNTIYFGEGSWLTVV.

The CDR3 sequence: CASSPSRTGELFF. CDR3 nucleotides: TGTGCCAGCAGTCCTTCTAGAACCGGGGAGCTGTTTTTT. The V call is TRBV27, the J call TRBJ2-2; D unclear. This CDR3 region has 13 residues. CDR1 is MNHEY, CDR2 SMNVEV, per germline (reference sequence). V gave up 5 bases and J gave up 5 bases, with 9 bases separating them.

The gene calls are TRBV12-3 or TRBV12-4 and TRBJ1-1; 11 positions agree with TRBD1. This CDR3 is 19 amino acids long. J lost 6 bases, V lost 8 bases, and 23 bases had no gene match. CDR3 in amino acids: CASLLDRGLLAEKRAEAFF. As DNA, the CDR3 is TGTGCCAGCCTTTTGGACAGGGGGCTACTGGCTGAAAAAAGGGCTGAAGCTTTCTTT.

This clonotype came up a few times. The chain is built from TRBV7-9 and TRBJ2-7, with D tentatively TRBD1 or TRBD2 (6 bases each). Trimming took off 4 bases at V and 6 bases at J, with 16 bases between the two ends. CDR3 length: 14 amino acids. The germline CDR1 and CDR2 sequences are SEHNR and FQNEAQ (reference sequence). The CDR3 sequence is CASSSRGVGFEQYF. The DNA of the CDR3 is TGTGCCAGCAGCTCTAGGGGGGTAGGGTTCGAGCAGTACTTC.

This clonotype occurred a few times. This CDR3 is CASSLGTGAQETQYF. In nucleotides, the CDR3 is TGTGCCAGCTCACTAGGGACAGGGGCACAAGAGACCCAGTACTTC. V and J are TRBV18 and TRBJ2-5; TRBD1 matches at 10 bases. The CDR3 covers 15 residues. With 4 bases clipped from V and 2 bases from J, the junction kept 4 bases outside the gene matches. Germline loops: CDR1 KGHSH, CDR2 LQKENI.

The CDR3 reads CASSRWTGGLKETQYF. The CDR3 DNA reads as TGTGCCAGCAGCCGATGGACAGGGGGGCTTAAAGAGACCCAGTACTTC. The rearrangement links TRBV7-9 to TRBJ2-5; TRBD1 aligns across 10 bases. After removal of 5 bases from V and 3 bases from J, the junction contained 9 bases not matched to a gene. CDR1 is SEHNR, CDR2 FQNEAQ, per germline (reference sequence). CDR3 length: 16 amino acids.

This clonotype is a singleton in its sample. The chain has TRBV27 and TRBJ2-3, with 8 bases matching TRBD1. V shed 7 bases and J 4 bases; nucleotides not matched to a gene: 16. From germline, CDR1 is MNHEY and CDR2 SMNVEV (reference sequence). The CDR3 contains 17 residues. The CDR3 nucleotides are TGTGCCAGCACCCCGCGCCCCAGGGGGCGTAGCGCAGATACGCAGTATTTT. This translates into CASTPRPRGRSADTQYF.